This T cell receptor (beta chain) was retrieved from a study of blood T cells in healthy people across ages. CDR1 SGDLS and CDR2 YYNGEE come from the germline V gene. The CDR3 totals 16 residues. This clonotype was seen just once. One end of the junction is discordant with germline, which a read error may explain. Combining a sample-barcoded 5' primer with a J-beta primer mix, a second PCR ran for about 7 to 11 cycles. TCRdb fed the 5' RACE reads into MiXCR, producing one record per CDR3 protein. The sample lists roughly 2 million distinct CDR3 sequences, 40% to 55% occurring once. The clonotype originates from a woman between 40 and 55 years old in good health. Material for sequencing was blood. The chain combines TRBV9 with TRBJ2-3; 12 bases fit TRBD2. The CDR3 reads CASSVTSGGLTDTRYF. Written as DNA, the CDR3 is TGTGCCAGCAGCGTCACTAGCGGGGGGCTAACAGATACGCGGTATTTT.